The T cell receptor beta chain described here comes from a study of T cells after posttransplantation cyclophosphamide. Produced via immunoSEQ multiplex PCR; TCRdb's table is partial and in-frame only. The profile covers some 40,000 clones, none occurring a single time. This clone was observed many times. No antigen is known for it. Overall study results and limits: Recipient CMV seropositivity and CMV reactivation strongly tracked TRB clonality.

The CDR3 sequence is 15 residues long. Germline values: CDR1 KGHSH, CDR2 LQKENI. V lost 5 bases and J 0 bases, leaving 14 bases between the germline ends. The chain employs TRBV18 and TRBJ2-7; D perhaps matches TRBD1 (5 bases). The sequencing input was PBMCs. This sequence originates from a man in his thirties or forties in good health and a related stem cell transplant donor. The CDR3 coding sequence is TGTGCCAGCTCAATAGCAGGGCCCAGCTCCTACGAGCAGTACTTC. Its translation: CASSIAGPSSYEQYF.